A selection of T cell receptor beta chains follows, all from one sample in a study of OX40 agonist ivuxolimab in advanced cancers. Sequenced by immunoSEQ multiplex PCR; TCRdb stores in-frame clones only, minus some. The data show over 30,000 clones, with about four fifths seen just once and over 2.5% held by the top ten. Sequenced here: CD4+ or CD8+ T cells sorted from blood, sampled in a trial of the OX40 agonist ivuxolimab. The receptors were gathered from an adult with an advanced solid tumor such as melanoma, head and neck, liver or kidney cancer. Both conserved end residues are part of each CDR3. The D gene is left open where the match is weak. Not all rows give a size; the values are once, few, many and, for expanded clones, a class.

clone_size j_call d_call v_call cdr3_nt cdr3_aa
- TRBJ1-3 - TRBV6-1 TGTGCCAGCCAACAGCACTCTGGAAACACCATATATTTT CASQQHSGNTIYF
- TRBJ2-3 TRBD2 TRBV7-2 TGTGCCAGCATCTCCCTAGCGGGAACCACAGATACGCAGTATTTT CASISLAGTTDTQYF
few TRBJ1-1 - TRBV29-1 TGCAGCGTTTTAAGACAGGACATGAACACTGAAGCTTTCTTT CSVLRQDMNTEAFF
- TRBJ1-1 TRBD1 TRBV29-1 TGCAGCGTTCCTACAGGGGTTGGAAGCACTGAAGCTTTCTTT CSVPTGVGSTEAFF
- TRBJ1-6 TRBD1 TRBV28 TGTGCCAGCAGTTTATGGGGGGACAGGGGCGGTAATTCACCCCTCCACTTT CASSLWGDRGGNSPLHF
- TRBJ1-1 - TRBV9 TGTGCCAGCAGCGAGCATTGGGCAGGTGAAGCTTTCTTT CASSEHWAGEAFF
- TRBJ1-3 - TRBV6-6 TGTGCCAGCAGTTCGGGGGGCTCTGGAAACACCATATATTTT CASSSGGSGNTIYF
- TRBJ2-6 - TRBV7-9 TGTGCCAGCAGCTTAGGAGGGGCCAACGTCCTGACTTTC CASSLGGANVLTF
- TRBJ1-5 - TRBV19 TGTGCCAGTAGTATTGTCCCTCATGGGAATCAGCCCCAGCATTTT CASSIVPHGNQPQHF
- TRBJ1-4 TRBD1 TRBV15 TGTACCACCAGCAGAGGGGGACAGGGAGAGAGGAAACTGTTTTTT CTTSRGGQGERKLFF
- TRBJ2-5 - TRBV18 TGTGCCAGCTCACCAAACGGGGAGACCCAGTACTTC CASSPNGETQYF
- TRBJ2-1 - TRBV7-8 TGTGCCAGCAGCTTAGCGGGACTTAGCAATGAGCAGTTCTTC CASSLAGLSNEQFF
- TRBJ1-1 - TRBV14 TGTGCCAGCAGCCAGGGGGGATTGAGCACTGAAGCTTTCTTT CASSQGGLSTEAFF
- TRBJ2-3 - TRBV6-1 TGTGCCAGCAGTGTCTCGGCAGACAGCACAGATACGCAGTATTTT CASSVSADSTDTQYF
- TRBJ1-1 TRBD1 TRBV30 TGTGCCTGGGACAGGGAAATGAACACTGAAGCTTTCTTT CAWDREMNTEAFF
- TRBJ1-2 - TRBV2 TGTGCCAGCAGTGTCACAACGGACTCCTATGGCTACACCTTC CASSVTTDSYGYTF
once TRBJ1-5 TRBD1 TRBV6-6 TGTGCCAGCAGCCCCCCGACAGGGGGAGTTCTCCAGCATTTT CASSPPTGGVLQHF
- TRBJ1-3 - TRBV19 TGTGCCAGTAGTTCAGACCTGCGGGGCTCTCGGACTGGAAACACCATATATTTT CASSSDLRGSRTGNTIYF
- TRBJ2-7 TRBD2 TRBV7-2 TGTGCCAGCAGGAGGACTAGCGGGGATTCCTACGAGCAGTACTTC CASRRTSGDSYEQYF
- TRBJ2-5 TRBD2 TRBV30 TGTGCCTGTGGGATGGGGAGGGTCGGAAGGGCCCAGTACTTC CACGMGRVGRAQYF
- TRBJ2-1 - TRBV21-1 TGTGCCAAAGATGGGACTAGCGGGAGTGAGCAGTTCTTC CAKDGTSGSEQFF
- TRBJ2-6 TRBD1 TRBV11-3 TGTGCCAGCAGCCTAGGGACAGGGTCTAGCTTTTCTGGGGCCAACGTCCTGACTTTC CASSLGTGSSFSGANVLTF
few TRBJ2-7 - TRBV5-1 TGCGCCAGCAGCCCCCCATCCGACGAGCAGTACTTC CASSPPSDEQYF
- TRBJ1-3 - TRBV4-3 TGCGCCAGCAGCCAAGAGGGTGCTGGAGGGAACACCATATATTTT CASSQEGAGGNTIYF
- TRBJ1-2 - TRBV7-9 TGTGCCAGCGGTTATGATGGCTACACCTTC CASGYDGYTF